This TCR beta chain was profiled in a study of human versus mouse CDR3 diversity and MHC coevolution. Overall study context: Each sample yielded about 0.6 x 10^7 to 1.8 x 10^7 valid reads.

There are 12 residues in the CDR3. Trimming removed 6 bases at V and 7 bases at J, with 13 bases between. Germline-derived CDR1 and CDR2 are ENHRY and SYGVKD. Findings of the study overall: Human CDR3s averaged more deletions and insertions than mouse CDR3s. Humans had the largest estimated TCR beta repertoire, around 1.6 million clonotypes. Among all groups, most of the three human donors showed least clonal inequality.

The table came from immunoSEQ multiplex PCR; TCRdb's copy has only in-frame clones and leaves some out. The sample yields tens of thousands of clones, 85% to 95% seen once. This clone has just a few counts. No antigen is known for it. The TCR originated in a person between 30 and 69 years old in good health. The sample was naive CD4+ T cells from blood. Described subset: CD45RO-negative CD62L-positive naive CD4 T cells. This chain joins TRBV10-3 and TRBJ2-7; tentative D call: TRBD1 (6 bases). CDR3 nucleotide sequence: TGTGCCATCAGGGCTACAGGGTCTGAGCAGTACTTC. It codes for CAIRATGSEQYF.